The 3 T cell receptor beta chains presented below share a single source sample, sequenced in a study of blood T cell repertoires in COVID-19. Using immunoSEQ multiplex PCR, the repertoire was profiled, and TCRdb retains in-frame clones only, with some absent. This repertoire shows about 160,000 clones, more than 85% found once; its top ten account for 0.45% to 0.65%. The specimen sequenced was peripheral blood. Receptors were obtained from a man aged 45-65 years with acute or convalescent COVID-19.

This clone showed up just once. The chain carries TRBV7-9 and TRBJ2-7; 8 nucleotides line up with TRBD1. The CDR3 sequence is 17 residues long. Germline V CDR1 and CDR2: SEHNR, FQNEAQ (reference sequence). V was clipped by 5 bases and J by 2 bases; unmatched bases: 14. Here the CDR3 reads CASSDQKYAGQAYEQYF. The CDR3 DNA follows: TGTGCCAGCAGCGACCAAAAATACGCGGGACAGGCCTACGAGCAGTACTTC.

The V and J genes are TRBV4-3 and TRBJ1-1; D uncertain. This CDR3 has 14 residues. Trimming cost V 5 bases and J 1 base, with 11 bases left between them. Germline V gene sequence: CDR1 LGHNA, CDR2 YSLEER. The CDR3 reads CASSWFTRNTEAFF. CDR3 nucleotides: TGCGCCAGCAGCTGGTTCACAAGGAACACTGAAGCTTTCTTT.

This clone was counted a few times. The CDR3 loop is CASSPGTGSPPLHF. CDR3 bases: TGTGCCAGCAGTCCCGGGACAGGGAGCCCACCCCTCCACTTT. The chain carries TRBV14 and TRBJ1-6; 9 nucleotides line up with TRBD1. With 6 bases clipped from V and 11 bases from J, the junction kept 8 bases outside the gene matches. CDR1 and CDR2 (germline): SGHDN, FVKESK. The CDR3 has 14 amino acids. The entire variable domain, with the rest obtained from reference TRBV14 and TRBJ1-6, is as follows: EAGVTQFPSHSVIEKGQTVTLRCDPISGHDNLYWYRRVMGKEIKFLLHFVKESKQDESGMPNNRFLAERTGGTYSTLKVQPAELEDSGVYFCASSPGTGSPPLHFGNGTRLTVT.